This T cell receptor (beta chain) was identified in a study of CD8 T cells in ankylosing spondylitis. Germline CDR1 and CDR2: MGHDK and SYGVNS. The CDR3 totals 12 residues. Trimming took 1 base from V and 13 from J, leaving 13 bases between them. MiXCR, applied by TCRdb to the 5' RACE reads, yields one record per CDR3 protein. The data contain about 360,000 distinct CDR3 sequences, 20% of them singletons. The sample taken for sequencing was blood, either unsorted or a sorted T cell fraction (not recorded which). The chain joins TRBV25-1 to TRBJ1-2, with unresolved D. This TCR derives from a male donor with ankylosing spondylitis or in good health (not recorded which). The CDR3 reads CASSELSEVFTF. The CDR3 DNA reads as TGTGCCAGCAGTGAATTGTCGGAGGTCTTCACCTTC.